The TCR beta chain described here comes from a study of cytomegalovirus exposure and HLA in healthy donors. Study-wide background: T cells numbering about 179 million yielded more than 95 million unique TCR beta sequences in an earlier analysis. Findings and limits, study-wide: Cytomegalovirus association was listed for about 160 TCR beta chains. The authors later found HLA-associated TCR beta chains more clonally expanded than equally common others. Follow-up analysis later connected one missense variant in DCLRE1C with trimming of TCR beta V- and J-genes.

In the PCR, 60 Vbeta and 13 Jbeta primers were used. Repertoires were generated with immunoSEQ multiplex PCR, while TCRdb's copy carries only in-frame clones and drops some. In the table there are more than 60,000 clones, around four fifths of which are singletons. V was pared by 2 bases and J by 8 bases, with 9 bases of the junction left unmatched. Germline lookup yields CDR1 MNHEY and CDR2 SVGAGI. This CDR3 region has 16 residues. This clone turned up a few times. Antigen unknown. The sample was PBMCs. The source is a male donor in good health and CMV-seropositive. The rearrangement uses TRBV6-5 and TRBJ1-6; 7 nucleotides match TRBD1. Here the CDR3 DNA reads TGTGCCAGCAGTTACCTCACAGGGGCGAGGTATTCACCCCTCCACTTT. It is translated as CASSYLTGARYSPLHF.